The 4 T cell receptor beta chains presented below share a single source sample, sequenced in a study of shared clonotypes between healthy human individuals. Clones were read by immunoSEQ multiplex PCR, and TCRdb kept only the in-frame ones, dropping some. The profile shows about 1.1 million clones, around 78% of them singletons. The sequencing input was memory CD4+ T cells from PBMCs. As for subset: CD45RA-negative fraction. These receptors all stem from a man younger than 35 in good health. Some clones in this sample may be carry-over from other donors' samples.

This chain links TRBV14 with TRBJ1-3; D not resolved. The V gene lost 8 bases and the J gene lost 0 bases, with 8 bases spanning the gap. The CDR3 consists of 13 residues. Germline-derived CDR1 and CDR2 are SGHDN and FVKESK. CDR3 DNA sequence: TGTGCCAGCCGAGAGTCCTCTGGAAACACCATATATTTT. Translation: CASRESSGNTIYF. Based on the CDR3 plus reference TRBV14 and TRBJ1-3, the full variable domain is EAGVTQFPSHSVIEKGQTVTLRCDPISGHDNLYWYRRVMGKEIKFLLHFVKESKQDESGMPNNRFLAERTGGTYSTLKVQPAELEDSGVYFCASRESSGNTIYFGEGSWLTVV.

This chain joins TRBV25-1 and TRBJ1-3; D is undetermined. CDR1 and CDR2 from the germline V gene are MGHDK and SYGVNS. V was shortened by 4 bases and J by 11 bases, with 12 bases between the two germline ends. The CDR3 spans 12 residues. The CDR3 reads CASSADRGSIYF. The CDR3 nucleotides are TGTGCCAGCAGTGCGGACCGTGGGTCCATATATTTT.

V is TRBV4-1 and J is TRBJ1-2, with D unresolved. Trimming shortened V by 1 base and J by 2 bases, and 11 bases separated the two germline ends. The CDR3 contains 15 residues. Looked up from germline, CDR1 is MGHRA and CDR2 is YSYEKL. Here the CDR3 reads CASSQVTTQNYGYTF. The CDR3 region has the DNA TGCGCCAGCAGCCAAGTCACGACACAGAACTATGGCTACACCTTC.

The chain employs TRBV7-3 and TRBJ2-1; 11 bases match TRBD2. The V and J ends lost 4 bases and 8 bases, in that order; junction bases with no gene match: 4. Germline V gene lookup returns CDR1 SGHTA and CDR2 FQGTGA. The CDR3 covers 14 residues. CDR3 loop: CASSSMTSGDEQFF. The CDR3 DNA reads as TGTGCCAGCAGCTCCATGACTAGCGGGGATGAGCAGTTCTTC.